A single sample is the source of the 30 T cell receptor beta chains below, sequenced in a study of cytomegalovirus exposure and HLA in healthy donors. The PCR had 60 Vbeta and 13 Jbeta primers. Data came from immunoSEQ multiplex PCR; TCRdb stores just in-frame clones and leaves some out. The table has about 120,000 clones, 70% to 80% seen once. Sequenced: PBMCs. All receptors come from a female donor in good health and CMV-seronegative.

The chain recombines TRBV2 with TRBJ1-5, with D uncertain. The CDR3 consists of 14 residues. Germline V CDR1 and CDR2: SNHLY, FYNNEI. V was clipped by 0 bases and J by 5 bases, with 8 bases between them. In DNA form, the CDR3 reads TGTGCCAGCAGTGAAGCGCGAGTGGATCAGCCCCAGCATTTT. Protein sequence: CASSEARVDQPQHF. Full variable domain (missing parts from reference TRBV2 and TRBJ1-5): EPEVTQTPSHQVTQMGQEVILRCVPISNHLYFYWYRQILGQKVEFLVSFYNNEISEKSEIFDDQFSVERPDGSNFTLKIRSTKLEDSAMYFCASSEARVDQPQHFGDGTRLSIL.

The chain uses TRBV5-4 and TRBJ1-1; D may be TRBD1 (6 bases). This CDR3 has 16 residues. Germline values: CDR1 SGHNT, CDR2 YYREEE (reference sequence). V was pared by 0 bases and J by 1 base, with 13 bases between. In DNA, the CDR3 is TGTGCCAGCAGCTTGGGATCGCCAGGGGCGAACACTGAAGCTTTCTTT. Translating it yields CASSLGSPGANTEAFF. Full variable domain (remainder filled in from reference TRBV5-4 and TRBJ1-1): ETGVTQSPTHLIKTRGQQVTLRCSSQSGHNTVSWYQQALGQGPQFIFQYYREEENGRGNFPPRFSGLQFPNYSSELNVNALELDDSALYLCASSLGSPGANTEAFFGQGTRLTVV.

The chain has TRBV19 and TRBJ1-2; 7 positions match TRBD1. Germline CDR1 reads LNHDA; CDR2 reads SQIVND (reference sequence). This CDR3 spans 14 amino acids. Losses at the gene ends were 3 bases for V and 6 bases for J; bases not matched to a gene: 7. The CDR3 DNA sequence: TGTGCCAGTAGTATTTCCCGAGGGGGCCATGGCTACACCTTC. Protein: CASSISRGGHGYTF.

The chain employs TRBV13 and TRBJ1-1, with 7 positions matching TRBD1. Germline V CDR1 and CDR2: PRHDT, FYEKMQ (reference sequence). CDR3 length: 15 amino acids. V trimming: 5 bases; J trimming: 1 base; junction bases outside the gene matches: 7. CDR3 nucleotide sequence: TGTGCCAGCAGCCTCCGGGGACAGCCGAACACTGAAGCTTTCTTT. Its protein is CASSLRGQPNTEAFF.

This clone was seen a handful of times. The rearrangement links TRBV6-5 to TRBJ1-2; 8 bases line up with TRBD1. The germline V gene has CDR1 MNHEY and CDR2 SVGAGI. The CDR3 runs to 11 residues. As DNA, the CDR3 is TGTGCGACAGGGGAGGATTATGGCTACACCTTC. Translated, it gives CATGEDYGYTF.

This clone was observed once. The chain couples TRBV5-1 to TRBJ2-3, with 11 bases lining up with TRBD1. In germline, CDR1 is SGHRS, CDR2 YFSETQ. V gave up 4 bases and J gave up 6 bases; unmatched junction bases: 4. There are 14 residues in the CDR3. CDR3 residues: CASSQGTGGDTQYF. CDR3 in DNA: TGCGCCAGCAGCCAAGGGACAGGGGGGGATACGCAGTATTTT.

As to this clone: Likely a read error: the CDR3 ends without its conserved phenylalanine or tryptophan. This chain joins TRBV5-1 and TRBJ1-2; 7 bases are shared with TRBD1. The CDR3 extends over 14 amino acids. Germline CDR1 and CDR2: SGHRS and YFSETQ. The junction had 3 bases not matched to a gene; V was cut back by 4 bases and J by 0 bases. CDR3 DNA sequence: TGCGCCAGCAGCCTTGGGACAGCTAACTATGGCTACACCTCC. The encoded protein is CASSLGTANYGYTS.

J is TRBJ2-1 and V is TRBV15; no clear D gene. Trimming took off 6 bases at V and 10 bases at J, with 10 bases between the two ends. The CDR3 sequence is 11 residues long. The V gene's germline CDR1 is LNHNV and CDR2 YYDKDF (reference sequence). The CDR3 DNA is TGTGCCACCAGGACCCTAGGCGAGCAGTTCTTC. Translated: CATRTLGEQFF.

The rearrangement joins TRBV7-6 to TRBJ1-5; 7 bases map to TRBD1. There are 15 residues in the CDR3. V lost 6 bases and J lost 7; bases outside the gene matches: 12. CDR1 SGHVS and CDR2 FNYEAQ come from the germline V gene. The CDR3 nucleotides are TGTGCCAGCAGTCAACAGGGGCGGGCAGAGCAGCCCCAGCATTTT. It encodes CASSQQGRAEQPQHF.

V gene TRBV13 combines with J gene TRBJ1-1, with D hard to call. Trimming left V 6 bases short and J 0 bases short, with 17 bases between. CDR1 and CDR2 (germline): PRHDT, FYEKMQ (reference sequence). The CDR3 covers 16 residues. The CDR3 spells CASSRLSTPMNTEAFF. CDR3 nucleotide sequence: TGTGCCAGCAGTCGACTGTCCACACCAATGAACACTGAAGCTTTCTTT.

V and J are TRBV4-3 and TRBJ2-3; D gene uncertain. The CDR3 consists of 16 residues. V was clipped by 0 bases and J by 1 base, with 11 bases between them. The germline CDR1 and CDR2 sequences are LGHNA and YSLEER. The CDR3 reads CASSQEGRQGTDTQYF. CDR3 coding DNA: TGCGCCAGCAGCCAAGAAGGTAGGCAGGGCACAGATACGCAGTATTTT.

This chain connects TRBV5-1 to TRBJ2-2, with TRBD1 matching 7 bases. Trimming took 4 bases from V and 9 from J; bases not matched to a gene: 6. The length of the CDR3 is 13 residues. The germline gives CDR1 SGHRS, CDR2 YFSETQ. The CDR3 region is CASSIGTARELFF. The CDR3 nucleotides are TGCGCCAGCAGCATCGGGACAGCCAGGGAGCTGTTTTTT. The full variable domain, completed using reference TRBV5-1 and TRBJ2-2, is KAGVTQTPRYLIKTRGQQVTLSCSPISGHRSVSWYQQTPGQGLQFLFEYFSETQRNKGNFPGRFSGRQFSNSRSEMNVSTLELGDSALYLCASSIGTARELFFGEGSRLTVL.

The chain carries TRBV7-9 and TRBJ2-1, with TRBD2 matching over 10 bases. This CDR3 contains 16 residues. With 2 bases clipped from V and 5 bases from J, the junction kept 6 bases outside the gene matches. CDR1 is SEHNR and CDR2 is FQNEAQ in the germline V gene (reference sequence). The CDR3 DNA reads TGTGCCAGCAGCTTATTGAGCGGGGGGGCCCACAATGAGCAGTTCTTC. This codes for CASSLLSGGAHNEQFF.

The chain carries TRBV11-2 and TRBJ1-5; TRBD1 matches 8 bases. V trimming: 2 bases; J trimming: 6 bases; junction bases outside the gene matches: 6. CDR3 size: 15 residues. CDR1 is SGHAT, CDR2 FQNNGV, per germline. DNA for the CDR3: TGTGCCAGCAGCTTAACGACAGGGGTGGGTCAGCCCCAGCATTTT. This encodes CASSLTTGVGQPQHF. The complete variable domain, with remaining parts taken from reference TRBV11-2 and TRBJ1-5, reads EAGVAQSPRYKIIEKRQSVAFWCNPISGHATLYWYQQILGQGPKLLIQFQNNGVVDDSQLPKDRFSAERLKGVDSTLKIQPAKLEDSAVYLCASSLTTGVGQPQHFGDGTRLSIL.

The rearrangement uses TRBV5-1 and TRBJ2-7; D is possibly TRBD1 (6 bases). The ends were cut back, 2 bases at V and 3 bases at J, with 15 bases in the middle. CDR1 is SGHRS, CDR2 YFSETQ, per germline. The CDR3 consists of 15 residues. Written as DNA, the CDR3 is TGCGCCAGCAGCTTTACTGGGACAAGCTTCTACGAGCAGTACTTC. It translates to CASSFTGTSFYEQYF. Drawing the rest from reference TRBV5-1 and TRBJ2-7, the complete variable domain is KAGVTQTPRYLIKTRGQQVTLSCSPISGHRSVSWYQQTPGQGLQFLFEYFSETQRNKGNFPGRFSGRQFSNSRSEMNVSTLELGDSALYLCASSFTGTSFYEQYFGPGTRLTVT.

The rearrangement links TRBV10-1 to TRBJ1-2, with TRBD1 identical over 12 bases. The germline V gene encodes CDR1 WNHNN and CDR2 SYGVQD (reference sequence). Trimming removed 6 bases from V and 2 bases from J; junction bases left unmatched: 7. This CDR3 is built from 16 residues. The CDR3 spells CASRTGTGGSNYGYTF. The CDR3 nucleotides are TGCGCCAGCAGGACCGGGACAGGGGGCTCCAACTATGGCTACACCTTC.

This rearrangement joins TRBV30 to TRBJ1-5; no firm D call. The CDR3 spans 12 residues. Germline V lookup: CDR1 GTSNPN, CDR2 SVGIG (reference sequence). Trimming cost V 2 bases and J 2 bases, with 4 bases left between them. For the CDR3, the DNA is TGTGCCTGGAGTCCTGGCAATCAGCCCCAGCATTTT. Protein: CAWSPGNQPQHF.

J is TRBJ2-7 and V is TRBV28, with D possibly matching TRBD1 (5 bases). The CDR3 runs 16 residues. From germline, CDR1 is MDHEN and CDR2 SYDVKM. Deletions cut 6 bases from V and 3 bases from J, with 21 bases between. The CDR3 loop is CASSHPRASPDYEQYF. CDR3 bases: TGTGCCAGCAGCCATCCCAGGGCATCCCCGGACTACGAGCAGTACTTC.

The V call is TRBV5-4, the J call TRBJ2-7, with 14 positions matching TRBD2. The CDR3 consists of 17 residues. V lost 3 bases to trimming and J lost 3 bases; unmatched junction nucleotides: 8. Germline V gene lookup returns CDR1 SGHNT and CDR2 YYREEE (reference sequence). CDR3 sequence: CASSSPRGTSGGYEQYF. The CDR3, as DNA: TGTGCCAGCAGCTCCCCACGAGGGACTAGCGGGGGCTACGAGCAGTACTTC.

This clone was counted a few times. The rearrangement links TRBV6-4 to TRBJ2-1; TRBD2 matches at 11 bases. Looked up from germline, CDR1 is MRHNA and CDR2 is SNTAGT. The CDR3 sequence is 15 residues long. V trimming: 8 bases; J trimming: 6 bases; junction bases outside the gene matches: 9. This CDR3 reads CASQKTSGASNEQFF. In DNA, the CDR3 is TGTGCCAGCCAAAAGACTAGCGGGGCCAGCAATGAGCAGTTCTTC.

V is TRBV14 and J is TRBJ2-1; D might be TRBD2 (5 bases). Germline-derived CDR1 and CDR2 are SGHDN and FVKESK. V lost 3 bases and J 5 bases, leaving 17 bases between the germline ends. The CDR3 spans 16 residues. The CDR3 is CASSHRRALPNNEQFF. The CDR3 DNA follows: TGTGCCAGCAGCCATCGGCGGGCCCTACCTAACAATGAGCAGTTCTTC. The whole variable domain, filled in from reference TRBV14 and TRBJ2-1, reads EAGVTQFPSHSVIEKGQTVTLRCDPISGHDNLYWYRRVMGKEIKFLLHFVKESKQDESGMPNNRFLAERTGGTYSTLKVQPAELEDSGVYFCASSHRRALPNNEQFFGPGTRLTVL.

This clone was picked up one time. This rearrangement joins TRBV15 to TRBJ2-1; 11 bases are a match to TRBD2. CDR1 LNHNV and CDR2 YYDKDF come from the germline V gene (reference sequence). This CDR3 has 17 amino acids. The ends lost 0 bases at V and 6 bases at J; junction bases unmatched: 7. CDR3 nucleotide sequence: TGTGCCACCAGCAGAGACGGGACTAGCGGAAGGGCCAATGAGCAGTTCTTC. Encoded protein: CATSRDGTSGRANEQFF.

The J gene is TRBJ2-5, the V gene TRBV13; 11 bases agree with TRBD1. V gave up 4 bases and J gave up 5 bases; unmatched junction bases: 9. The CDR3 runs to 16 residues. Germline values: CDR1 PRHDT, CDR2 FYEKMQ (reference sequence). The CDR3 DNA sequence: TGTGCCAGCAGCTCCGGGACAGGGGGAGTAAGGGAGACCCAGTACTTC. The encoded protein is CASSSGTGGVRETQYF.

The table lists this clone with a few counts. V is TRBV7-9 and J is TRBJ1-1; D is uncertain. The CDR3 spans 12 residues. V was shortened by 5 bases and J by 4 bases, with 8 bases between the two germline ends. CDR1 and CDR2 from the germline V gene are SEHNR and FQNEAQ (reference sequence). CDR3 coding DNA: TGTGCCAGCAGCCTCCGGTCCACTGAAGCTTTCTTT. This codes for CASSLRSTEAFF.

The chain uses TRBV5-4 and TRBJ2-7; no definite D call. Looked up from germline, CDR1 is SGHNT and CDR2 is YYREEE (reference sequence). V lost 1 base and J 3 bases, leaving 5 bases between the germline ends. CDR3 length equals 12 residues. CDR3 DNA sequence: TGTGCCAGCAGCTTGTACAGCTACGAGCAGTACTTC. This gives the protein CASSLYSYEQYF.

J is TRBJ2-1 and V is TRBV29-1; 9 bases fit TRBD2. This CDR3 contains 13 residues. V shed 4 bases and J 7 bases; nucleotides not matched to a gene: 5. Germline lookup yields CDR1 SQVTM and CDR2 ANQGSEA. The CDR3 sequence is CSVAGGGANEQFF. DNA for the CDR3: TGCAGCGTTGCGGGCGGGGGGGCAAATGAGCAGTTCTTC.

The CDR3 sequence is CATSGSSYEQYF. CDR3 sequence (DNA): TGTGCCACCTCAGGGTCCTCCTACGAGCAGTACTTC. The chain joins TRBV19 to TRBJ2-7, with D possibly being TRBD1 (5 bases). V shed 10 bases and J shed 0 bases, with 10 bases lying between them. This CDR3 is 12 amino acids long. Germline lookup yields CDR1 LNHDA and CDR2 SQIVND (reference sequence).

The J gene is TRBJ2-3, the V gene TRBV30; 9 bases agree with TRBD2. The CDR3 contains 16 residues. After removal of 0 bases from V and 1 base from J, the junction contained 5 bases not matched to a gene. Germline V gene sequence: CDR1 GTSNPN, CDR2 SVGIG (reference sequence). The CDR3 loop reads CAWSVFSGGRTDTQYF. The DNA for the CDR3 is TGTGCCTGGAGTGTATTTAGCGGGGGACGCACAGATACGCAGTATTTT.

This chain joins TRBV15 and TRBJ1-1; 9 bases are a match to TRBD1. In germline, CDR1 is LNHNV, CDR2 YYDKDF (reference sequence). The CDR3 spans 14 residues. J gave up 5 bases and V 3 bases, and 4 bases lay outside the gene matches. The CDR3 DNA is TGTGCCACCAGCAGCCACAGGGGGCGAACTGAAGCTTTCTTT. This encodes CATSSHRGRTEAFF. The entire variable domain, with the rest obtained from reference TRBV15 and TRBJ1-1, is as follows: DAMVIQNPRYQVTQFGKPVTLSCSQTLNHNVMYWYQQKSSQAPKLLFHYYDKDFNNEADTPDNFQSRRPNTSFCFLDIRSPGLGDTAMYLCATSSHRGRTEAFFGQGTRLTVV.

The chain links TRBV5-1 to TRBJ2-1; a weak D match, TRBD1 (5 bases). Germline V gene data show CDR1 as SGHRS and CDR2 as YFSETQ. The CDR3 spans 15 residues. Trimming stripped 1 base from V and 1 base from J, with 9 bases between. The CDR3, as DNA: TGCGCCAGCAGCTTGAGTGGGGCTTCCTACAATGAGCAGTTCTTC. It yields the protein CASSLSGASYNEQFF.